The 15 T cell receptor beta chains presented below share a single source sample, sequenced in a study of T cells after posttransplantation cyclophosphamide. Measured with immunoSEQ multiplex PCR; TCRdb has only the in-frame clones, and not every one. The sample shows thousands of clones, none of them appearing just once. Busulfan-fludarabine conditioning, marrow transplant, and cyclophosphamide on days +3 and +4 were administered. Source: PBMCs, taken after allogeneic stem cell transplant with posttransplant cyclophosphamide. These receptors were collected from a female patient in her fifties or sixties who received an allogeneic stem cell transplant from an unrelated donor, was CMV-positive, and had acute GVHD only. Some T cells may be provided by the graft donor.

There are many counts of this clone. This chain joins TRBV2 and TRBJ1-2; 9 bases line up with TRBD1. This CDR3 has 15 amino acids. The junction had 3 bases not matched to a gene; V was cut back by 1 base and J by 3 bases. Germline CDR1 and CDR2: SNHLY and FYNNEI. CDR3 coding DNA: TGTGCCAGCAGTGAAGGGACAGGGGACTACTATGGCTACACCTTC. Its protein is CASSEGTGDYYGYTF.

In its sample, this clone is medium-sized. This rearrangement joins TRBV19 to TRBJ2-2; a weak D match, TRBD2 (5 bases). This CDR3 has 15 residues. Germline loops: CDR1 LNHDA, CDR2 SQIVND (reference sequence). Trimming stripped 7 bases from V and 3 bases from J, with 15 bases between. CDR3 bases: TGTGCCAGTACCCCAGCCGGGGAGTACACCGGGGAGCTGTTTTTT. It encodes CASTPAGEYTGELFF.

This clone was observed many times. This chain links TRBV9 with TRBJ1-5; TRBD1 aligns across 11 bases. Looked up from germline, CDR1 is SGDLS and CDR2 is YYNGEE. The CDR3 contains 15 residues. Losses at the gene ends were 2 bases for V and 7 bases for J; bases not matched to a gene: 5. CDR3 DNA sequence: TGTGCCAGCAGCGTGTCCGGGACAGGGGGACAGCCCCAGCATTTT. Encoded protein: CASSVSGTGGQPQHF.

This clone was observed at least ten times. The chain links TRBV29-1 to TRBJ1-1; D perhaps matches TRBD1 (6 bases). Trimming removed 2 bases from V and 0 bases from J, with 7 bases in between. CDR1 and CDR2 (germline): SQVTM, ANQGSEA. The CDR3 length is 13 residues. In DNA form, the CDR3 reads TGCAGCGTTGAACAGGGGATGAACACTGAAGCTTTCTTT. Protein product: CSVEQGMNTEAFF. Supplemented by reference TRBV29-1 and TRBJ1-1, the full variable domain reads SAVISQKPSRDICQRGTSLTIQCQVDSQVTMMFWYRQQPGQSLTLIATANQGSEATYESGFVIDKFPISRPNLTFSTLTVSNMSPEDSSIYLCSVEQGMNTEAFFGQGTRLTVV.

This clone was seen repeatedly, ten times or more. The DNA for the CDR3 is TGTGCCAGCTCACCTAATTCGGACCCGGGAGGGAGGATAGGGGCTAATGAGCAGTTCTTC. Protein: CASSPNSDPGGRIGANEQFF. The rearrangement joins TRBV18 to TRBJ2-1; 8 bases fit TRBD2. Trimming removed 3 bases from V and 7 bases from J; junction bases left unmatched: 23. CDR3 size: 20 residues. Germline V gives CDR1 KGHSH, CDR2 LQKENI.

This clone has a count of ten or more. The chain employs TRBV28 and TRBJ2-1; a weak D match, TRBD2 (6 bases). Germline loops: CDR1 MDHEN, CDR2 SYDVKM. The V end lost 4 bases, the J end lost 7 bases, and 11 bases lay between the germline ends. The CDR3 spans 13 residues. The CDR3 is CASSSTSLNEQFF. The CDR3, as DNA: TGTGCCAGCAGTTCGACTAGTCTTAATGAGCAGTTCTTC.

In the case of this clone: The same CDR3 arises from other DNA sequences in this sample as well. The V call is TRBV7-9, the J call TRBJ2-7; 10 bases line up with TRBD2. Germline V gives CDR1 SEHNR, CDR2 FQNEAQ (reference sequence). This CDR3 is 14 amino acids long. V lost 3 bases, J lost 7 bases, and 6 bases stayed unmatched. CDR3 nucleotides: TGTGCCAGCAGCTTGAGCGGGAGGGCCGGGGAGCAGTACTTC. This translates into CASSLSGRAGEQYF.

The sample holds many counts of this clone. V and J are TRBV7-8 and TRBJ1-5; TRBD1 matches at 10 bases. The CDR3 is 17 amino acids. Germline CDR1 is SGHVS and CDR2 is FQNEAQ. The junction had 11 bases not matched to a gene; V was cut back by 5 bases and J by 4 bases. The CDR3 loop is CASSPWDRGHSNQPQHF. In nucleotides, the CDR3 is TGTGCCAGCAGCCCATGGGACAGGGGCCACTCTAATCAGCCCCAGCATTTT.

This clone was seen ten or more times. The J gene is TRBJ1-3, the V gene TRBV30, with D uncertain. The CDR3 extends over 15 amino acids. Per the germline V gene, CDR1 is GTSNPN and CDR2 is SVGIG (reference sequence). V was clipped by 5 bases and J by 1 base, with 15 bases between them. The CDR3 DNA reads TGTGCCTGGTCCTTTATCGGAGATTCTGGAAACACCATATATTTT. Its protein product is CAWSFIGDSGNTIYF. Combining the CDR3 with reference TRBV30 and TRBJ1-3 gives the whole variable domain SQTIHQWPATLVQPVGSPLSLECTVEGTSNPNLYWYRQAAGRGLQLLFYSVGIGQISSEVPQNLSASRPQDRQFILSSKKLLLSDSGFYLCAWSFIGDSGNTIYFGEGSWLTVV.

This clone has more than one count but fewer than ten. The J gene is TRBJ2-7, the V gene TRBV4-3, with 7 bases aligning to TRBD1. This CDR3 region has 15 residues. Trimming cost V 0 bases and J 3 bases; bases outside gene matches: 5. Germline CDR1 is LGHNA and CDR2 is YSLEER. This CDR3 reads CASSQDQGTVYEQYF. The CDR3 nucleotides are TGCGCCAGCAGCCAAGATCAAGGGACAGTCTACGAGCAGTACTTC.

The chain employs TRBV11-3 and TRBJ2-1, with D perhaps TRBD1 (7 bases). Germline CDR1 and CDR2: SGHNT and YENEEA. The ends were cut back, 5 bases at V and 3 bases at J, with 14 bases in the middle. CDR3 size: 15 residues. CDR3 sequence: CASSQTRGVYNEQFF. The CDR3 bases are TGTGCCAGCAGCCAAACCAGGGGGGTCTACAATGAGCAGTTCTTC. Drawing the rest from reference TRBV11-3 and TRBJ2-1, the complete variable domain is EAGVVQSPRYKIIEKKQPVAFWCNPISGHNTLYWYLQNLGQGPELLIRYENEEAVDDSQLPKDRFSAERLKGVDSTLKIQPAELGDSAVYLCASSQTRGVYNEQFFGPGTRLTVL.

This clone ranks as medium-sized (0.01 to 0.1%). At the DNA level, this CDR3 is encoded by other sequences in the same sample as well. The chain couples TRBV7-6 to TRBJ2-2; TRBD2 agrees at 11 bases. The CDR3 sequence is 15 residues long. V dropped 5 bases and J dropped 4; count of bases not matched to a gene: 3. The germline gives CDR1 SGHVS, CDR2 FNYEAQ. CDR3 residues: CASSPGTSGTGELFF. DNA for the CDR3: TGTGCCAGCAGCCCGGGGACTAGCGGCACCGGGGAGCTGTTTTTT.

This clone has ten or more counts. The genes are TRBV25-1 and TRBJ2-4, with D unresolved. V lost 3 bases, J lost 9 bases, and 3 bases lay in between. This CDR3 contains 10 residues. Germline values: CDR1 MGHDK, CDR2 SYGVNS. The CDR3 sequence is CASSDRIQYF. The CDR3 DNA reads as TGTGCCAGCAGTGATCGCATTCAGTACTTC.

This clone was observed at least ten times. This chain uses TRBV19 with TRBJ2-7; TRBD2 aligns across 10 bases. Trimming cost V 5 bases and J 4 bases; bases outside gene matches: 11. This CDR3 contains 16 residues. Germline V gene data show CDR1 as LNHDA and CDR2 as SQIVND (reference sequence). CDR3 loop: CASSRLPGLASYEQYF. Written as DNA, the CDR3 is TGTGCCAGTAGTCGGCTACCGGGACTAGCGTCTTACGAGCAGTACTTC.

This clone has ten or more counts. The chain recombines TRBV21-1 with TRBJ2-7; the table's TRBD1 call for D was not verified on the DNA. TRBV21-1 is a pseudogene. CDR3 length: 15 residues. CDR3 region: CASSKSGGRASEQYF. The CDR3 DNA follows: TGTGCCAGCAGCAAATCGGGCGGCAGGGCCTCCGAGCAGTACTTC.